These 19 T cell receptor beta chains were sequenced from one sample in a study of T cell repertoires in cytomegalovirus infection. From the reads, TCRdb called clonotypes with MiXCR, one entry per CDR3 protein. The table lists 500,000 or so distinct CDR3 sequences, 15% to 20% of them singletons. Sequenced material: CD8+ T cells from PBMCs. Receptor source: a human donor in good health (CMV status not recorded). Some clones in this sample may be carry-over from other donors' samples.

This chain connects TRBV29-1 to TRBJ2-3; D possibly corresponds to TRBD1 (5 bases). V was trimmed by 3 bases and J by 5 bases, leaving 12 bases between them. CDR1 and CDR2 from the germline V gene are SQVTM and ANQGSEA. The CDR3 is 13 residues long. CDR3 sequence (DNA): TGCAGCGTTGACGGCCAGGGAATAGATACGCAGTATTTT. Its translation: CSVDGQGIDTQYF.

The chain uses TRBV7-9 and TRBJ1-5; 8 nucleotides line up with TRBD1. Germline CDR1 reads SEHNR; CDR2 reads FQNEAQ (reference sequence). V lost 5 bases, J lost 5 bases, and 5 bases stayed unmatched. The CDR3 is 14 amino acids. The CDR3 loop reads CASSPQGAHQPQHF. The CDR3 DNA follows: TGTGCCAGCAGCCCTCAGGGGGCCCATCAGCCCCAGCATTTT.

This clonotype was recorded at least ten times. V usage is TRBV28 and J usage is TRBJ2-1; TRBD2 is a possible D gene (6 bases). Germline CDR1 and CDR2: MDHEN and SYDVKM. The CDR3 has 15 amino acids. Trimming took off 4 bases at V and 6 bases at J, with 16 bases between the two ends. In DNA form, the CDR3 reads TGTGCCAGCAGTTCGTCCGGAGGGCGGTCCAATGAGCAGTTCTTC. It is translated as CASSSSGGRSNEQFF.

The chain joins TRBV24-1 to TRBJ1-2; D ambiguous. Trimming left V 4 bases short and J 4 bases short, with 9 bases between. The CDR3 covers 13 residues. Germline values: CDR1 KGHDR, CDR2 SFDVKD. CDR3 coding DNA: TGTGCCACCAGTGACTTAGGCGGCTATGGCTACACCTTC. Its protein is CATSDLGGYGYTF.

This clonotype occurred a few times. The chain links TRBV14 to TRBJ2-7, with D possibly being TRBD1 (6 bases). V was pared by 1 base and J by 5 bases, with 18 bases between. The CDR3 is 16 amino acids. Germline values: CDR1 SGHDN, CDR2 FVKESK. The CDR3, as DNA: TGTGCCAGCAGCCAAGTGGGGACATCTTCTCGGGACGAGCAGTACTTC. Translated: CASSQVGTSSRDEQYF.

About this clonotype: A much more abundant neighbour one base away suggests this may be a read error. The chain joins TRBV25-1 to TRBJ1-6; TRBD1 is a possible D gene (5 bases). Germline CDR1 is MGHDK and CDR2 is SYGVNS. The CDR3 has 10 amino acids. Trimming shortened V by 8 bases and J by 14 bases, and 10 bases separated the two germline ends. The CDR3 nucleotides read TGTGCCAGCGGGGGGTTAGCCCTCCACTTT. This codes for CASGGLALHF.

The rearrangement joins TRBV29-1 to TRBJ2-7; D unresolved. V gave up 5 bases and J gave up 0 bases, with 8 bases separating them. This CDR3 is 12 amino acids long. The germline V gene has CDR1 SQVTM and CDR2 ANQGSEA. The CDR3 loop is CSVFLSSYEQYF. For the CDR3, the DNA is TGCAGCGTTTTCCTAAGCTCCTACGAGCAGTACTTC.

This clonotype was found many times. This rearrangement joins TRBV7-9 to TRBJ2-1, with 13 nucleotides matching TRBD2. CDR1 is SEHNR and CDR2 is FQNEAQ in the germline V gene (reference sequence). Losses at the gene ends were 5 bases for V and 8 bases for J; bases not matched to a gene: 12. The CDR3 totals 17 residues. CDR3 region: CASSALLAGGFHDEQFF. In DNA, the CDR3 is TGTGCCAGCAGCGCCTTACTAGCGGGAGGGTTTCATGATGAGCAGTTCTTC.

Concerning this clonotype itself: The junction does not match germline at one end; this may be a read error. This sequence joins TRBV14 and TRBJ2-7; D is perhaps TRBD2 (6 bases). This CDR3 spans 17 amino acids. Germline CDR1 is SGHDN and CDR2 is FVKESK. In nucleotides, the CDR3 is TGTGCCAACAGCCAAGGAAGTAGGAGGGACGGCCCCTACGAGCAGTACTTC. Protein product: CANSQGSRRDGPYEQYF.

This clonotype was seen many times. The chain is built from TRBV3-1 and TRBJ1-3; D is unresolved. V lost 0 bases to trimming and J lost 0 bases, with 6 bases between them. CDR1 and CDR2 (germline): LGHDT, YNNKEL (reference sequence). CDR3 size: 15 residues. The CDR3 bases are TGTGCCAGCAGCCAAGACGGCCGCTCTGGAAACACCATATATTTT. It encodes CASSQDGRSGNTIYF.

Only a few counts were recorded for this clonotype. The chain links TRBV9 to TRBJ2-3; D not certain. From germline, CDR1 is SGDLS and CDR2 YYNGEE. The CDR3 contains 13 residues. V was clipped by 0 bases and J by 6 bases, with 8 bases between them. CDR3 coding DNA: TGTGCCAGCAGCGTAGATAGACCGGATACGCAGTATTTT. Amino acids: CASSVDRPDTQYF.

The chain is built from TRBV6-5 and TRBJ1-1; D unresolved. The CDR3 runs to 14 residues. V was trimmed by 7 bases and J by 4 bases, leaving 16 bases between them. Germline lookup yields CDR1 MNHEY and CDR2 SVGAGI. CDR3 in amino acids: CASKPPNFVTEAFF. DNA for the CDR3: TGTGCCAGCAAGCCACCCAACTTCGTCACTGAAGCTTTCTTT.

This clonotype was recorded a few times. V is TRBV7-9 and J is TRBJ2-7; TRBD2 agrees at 7 bases. Germline-derived CDR1 and CDR2 are SEHNR and FQNEAQ (reference sequence). J was trimmed by 3 bases and V by 1 base; bases with no gene match: 3. This CDR3 has 14 amino acids. DNA for the CDR3: TGTGCCAGCAGCTTAGACTCTAGCGGCTACGAGCAGTACTTC. Encoded protein: CASSLDSSGYEQYF.

This clonotype was seen only a few times. The rearrangement joins TRBV7-9 to TRBJ2-3, with TRBD2 identical over 10 bases. Looked up from germline, CDR1 is SEHNR and CDR2 is FQNEAQ (reference sequence). The junction had 8 bases not matched to a gene; V was cut back by 5 bases and J by 3 bases. This CDR3 is built from 16 residues. The chain's CDR3 is CASSKLAGEETDTQYF. The CDR3 DNA follows: TGTGCCAGCAGCAAGCTAGCGGGAGAGGAAACAGATACGCAGTATTTT.

This clonotype was recorded at least ten times. This sequence joins TRBV7-2 and TRBJ2-5; 9 nucleotides line up with TRBD2. Germline V gene data show CDR1 as SGHTA and CDR2 as FQGNSA. J lost 5 bases, V lost 5 bases, and 6 bases had no gene match. The CDR3 sequence is 14 residues long. The chain's CDR3 is CASSHGTSWETQYF. The CDR3 DNA is TGTGCCAGCAGCCATGGGACTAGCTGGGAGACCCAGTACTTC.

This clonotype has ten or more counts. This rearrangement joins TRBV6-1 to TRBJ2-1; D uncertain. Germline V gene sequence: CDR1 MNHNS, CDR2 SASEGT. CDR3 length: 14 amino acids. The ends were cut back, 2 bases at V and 5 bases at J, with 10 bases in the middle. In DNA form, the CDR3 reads TGTGCCAGCAGTGAATACCCGACTGACAATGAGCAGTTCTTC. Translated, it gives CASSEYPTDNEQFF.

A remark on this clonotype: A read error may explain this, as a much larger clone is one base away. The rearrangement links TRBV7-6 to TRBJ2-1; TRBD2 matches at 8 bases. The CDR3 has 16 residues. Germline V gene sequence: CDR1 SGHVS, CDR2 FNYEAQ. The CDR3 spells CASSVGRGSSFNEQFF. For the CDR3, the DNA is TGTGCCAGCAGCGTCGGGAGGGGGTCTTCCTTCAATGAGCAGTTCTTC.

A remark on this clonotype: One end of the junction varies from germline; a read error may be responsible. V is TRBV10-1 and J is TRBJ2-1; maybe TRBD2 (5 bases). The CDR3 sequence is 13 residues long. CDR1 is WNHNN and CDR2 is SYGVQD in the germline V gene (reference sequence). The CDR3 spells CAGSGRSGNEQFF. CDR3 nucleotide sequence: TGCGCCGGCAGCGGACGGTCTGGGAATGAGCAGTTCTTC.

A few counts support this clonotype. The V gene is TRBV5-1, the J gene TRBJ2-1; 7 positions match TRBD2. Losses at the gene ends were 4 bases for V and 4 bases for J; bases not matched to a gene: 8. CDR3 size: 15 residues. Germline V gives CDR1 SGHRS, CDR2 YFSETQ. The CDR3 bases are TGCGCCAGCAGCCCCCGGGCGGGAGATTACAATGAGCAGTTCTTC. Residues: CASSPRAGDYNEQFF.